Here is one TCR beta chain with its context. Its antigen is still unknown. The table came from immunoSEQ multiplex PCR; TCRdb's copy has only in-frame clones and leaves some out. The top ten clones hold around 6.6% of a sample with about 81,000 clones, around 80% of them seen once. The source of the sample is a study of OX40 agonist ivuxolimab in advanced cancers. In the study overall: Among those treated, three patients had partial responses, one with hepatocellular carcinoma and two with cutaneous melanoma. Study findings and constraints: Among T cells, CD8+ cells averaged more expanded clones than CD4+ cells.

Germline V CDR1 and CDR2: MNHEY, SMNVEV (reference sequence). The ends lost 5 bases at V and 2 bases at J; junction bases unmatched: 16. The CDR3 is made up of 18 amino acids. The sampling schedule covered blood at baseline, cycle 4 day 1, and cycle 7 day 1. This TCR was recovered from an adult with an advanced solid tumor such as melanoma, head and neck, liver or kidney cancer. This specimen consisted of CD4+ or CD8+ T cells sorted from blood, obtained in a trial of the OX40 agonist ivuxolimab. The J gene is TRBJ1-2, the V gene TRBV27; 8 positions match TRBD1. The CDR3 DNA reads TGTGCCAGCAGTAAAGGGGGCCGTAGCCGGGACAGGAACTATGGCTACACCTTC. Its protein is CASSKGGRSRDRNYGYTF.